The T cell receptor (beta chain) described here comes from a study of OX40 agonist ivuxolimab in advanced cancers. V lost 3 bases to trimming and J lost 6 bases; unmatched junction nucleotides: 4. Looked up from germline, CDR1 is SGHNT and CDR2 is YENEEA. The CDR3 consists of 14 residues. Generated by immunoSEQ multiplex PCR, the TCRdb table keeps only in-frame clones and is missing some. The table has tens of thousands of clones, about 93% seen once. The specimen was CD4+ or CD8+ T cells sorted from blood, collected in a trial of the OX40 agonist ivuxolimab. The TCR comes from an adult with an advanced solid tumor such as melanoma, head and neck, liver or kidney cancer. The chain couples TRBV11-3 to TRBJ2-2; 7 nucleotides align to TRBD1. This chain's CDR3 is CASSFRDSSGELFF. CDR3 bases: TGTGCCAGCAGCTTCCGGGACAGCTCCGGGGAGCTGTTTTTT.